This entry lists 30 T cell receptor beta chains sequenced from one sample in a study of OX40 agonist ivuxolimab in advanced cancers. TCRdb keeps only in-frame clones here, not all; method: immunoSEQ multiplex PCR. The sample has fewer than 55,000 clones; roughly 80% are singletons. The specimen was CD4+ or CD8+ T cells sorted from blood, collected in a trial of the OX40 agonist ivuxolimab. These receptors were obtained from an adult with an advanced solid tumor such as melanoma, head and neck, liver or kidney cancer.

Only one count was recorded for this clone. The V call is TRBV28, the J call TRBJ2-7, with D maybe TRBD1 (6 bases). CDR1 is MDHEN and CDR2 is SYDVKM in the germline V gene. V was shortened by 6 bases and J by 2 bases, with 17 bases between the two germline ends. The CDR3 runs 15 residues. The CDR3 nucleotides read TGTGCCAGCAGGTGGGGGCGGACGGTCGCCTACGAGCAGTACTTC. It is translated as CASRWGRTVAYEQYF.

This clone was picked up a small number of times. The rearrangement uses TRBV19 and TRBJ2-1; D is uncertain. Germline CDR1 is LNHDA and CDR2 is SQIVND (reference sequence). The CDR3 is made up of 16 amino acids. Trimming took off 3 bases at V and 1 base at J, with 13 bases between the two ends. The chain's CDR3 is CASSMISLGSYNEQFF. DNA of the CDR3: TGTGCCAGTAGTATGATCTCCTTAGGGTCCTACAATGAGCAGTTCTTC.

The chain joins TRBV19 to TRBJ1-5; no clear D gene. Deletions cut 0 bases from V and 5 bases from J, with 8 bases between. Per germline, CDR1 LNHDA and CDR2 SQIVND (reference sequence). The CDR3 is 14 residues long. CDR3 residues: CASSIEVSDQPQHF. Here the CDR3 DNA reads TGTGCCAGTAGTATAGAGGTCAGCGATCAGCCCCAGCATTTT.

The gene calls are TRBV4-3 and TRBJ2-3; D unresolved. The CDR3 has 17 amino acids. CDR1 and CDR2 (germline): LGHNA, YSLEER. V was pared by 0 bases and J by 7 bases, with 20 bases between. The CDR3 loop reads CASSQDSAPALRNTQYF. DNA for the CDR3: TGCGCCAGCAGCCAAGATTCGGCTCCTGCCCTTCGGAATACGCAGTATTTT.

This chain uses TRBV15 with TRBJ2-7; D might be TRBD1 (5 bases). The ends were cut back, 3 bases at V and 1 base at J, with 16 bases in the middle. Germline V gene sequence: CDR1 LNHNV, CDR2 YYDKDF (reference sequence). The CDR3 spans 16 residues. CDR3 sequence reads: CATSRAPTARSYEQYF. The CDR3 DNA reads TGTGCCACCAGCAGGGCCCCGACAGCTAGATCCTACGAGCAGTACTTC.

The J gene is TRBJ1-5, the V gene TRBV12-2; the table's TRBD1 call for D was not verified on the DNA. TRBV12-2 is reported as a pseudogene. The CDR3 loop spans 14 amino acids. Here the CDR3 reads CASRSGVRNQPQHF. CDR3 nucleotides: TGTGCAAGTCGCTCAGGGGTGCGCAATCAGCCCCAGCATTTT.

The CDR3 protein is CASSVAGGPYEQYF. The CDR3 bases are TGTGCCAGCAGCGTAGCGGGAGGTCCCTACGAGCAGTACTTC. This rearrangement joins TRBV9 to TRBJ2-7; TRBD2 agrees at 7 bases. Trimming at V came to 0 bases and at J to 2 bases, leaving 2 bases not matched to a gene. Germline lookup yields CDR1 SGDLS and CDR2 YYNGEE. The CDR3 is 14 residues long.

This chain connects TRBV18 to TRBJ1-2, with D possibly being TRBD1 (6 bases). CDR1 is KGHSH, CDR2 LQKENI, per germline. CDR3 length: 14 amino acids. Between the trimmed V and J ends, which lost 3 bases and 4 bases, there was a span of 12 bases. DNA for the CDR3: TGTGCCAGCTCACCCGATCAGGGGCGCTATGGCTACACCTTC. Its translation: CASSPDQGRYGYTF.

The gene calls are TRBV23-1 and TRBJ1-4; weak D call: TRBD1 (5 bases). TRBV23-1 is known as an ORF, though its function is uncertain. Trimming removed 1 base from V and 6 bases from J, with 12 bases in between. This CDR3 contains 15 residues. CDR3 bases: TGCGCCAGCAGTCAATTGCTCAGGGTTTATGAAAAACTGTTTTTT. Translated, it gives CASSQLLRVYEKLFF.

The chain joins TRBV5-1 to TRBJ1-4; 7 bases match TRBD1. The V gene end was trimmed by 4 bases and the J gene end by 6 bases; junction bases not matched to a gene: 6. Germline CDR1 reads SGHRS; CDR2 reads YFSETQ. The CDR3 sequence is 14 residues long. In DNA form, the CDR3 reads TGCGCCAGCAGCCCCCAAGGACAGGATGAAAAACTGTTTTTT. Translating it yields CASSPQGQDEKLFF.

This chain uses TRBV7-9 with TRBJ1-2; no definite D call. CDR1 is SEHNR, CDR2 FQNEAQ, per germline (reference sequence). This CDR3 has 15 residues. V was cut by 1 base and J by 7 bases, with 16 bases left in between. The CDR3 reads CASSLVGQNPRGYTF. The CDR3 coding sequence is TGTGCCAGCAGCTTAGTGGGCCAGAACCCCCGTGGCTACACCTTC. The whole variable domain, remainder taken from reference TRBV7-9 and TRBJ1-2, is DTGVSQNPRHKITKRGQNVTFRCDPISEHNRLYWYRQTLGQGPEFLTYFQNEAQLEKSRLLSDRFSAERPKGSFSTLEIQRTEQGDSAMYLCASSLVGQNPRGYTFGSGTRLTVV.

This clone has just one count. V gene TRBV6-1 combines with J gene TRBJ2-1; 10 bases fit TRBD1. The CDR3 totals 16 residues. Germline trimming cut 3 bases from V and 1 base from J; bases unmatched to any gene: 3. Germline V gene lookup returns CDR1 MNHNS and CDR2 SASEGT. In nucleotides, the CDR3 is TGTGCCAGCAGTGATGACAGGGGGCCATCCTACAATGAGCAGTTCTTC. Translating it yields CASSDDRGPSYNEQFF.

The chain joins TRBV7-9 to TRBJ1-2, with D perhaps TRBD1 (6 bases). Germline V gene lookup returns CDR1 SEHNR and CDR2 FQNEAQ (reference sequence). This CDR3 region has 13 residues. V lost 5 bases to trimming and J lost 2 bases, with 9 bases between them. DNA for the CDR3: TGTGCCAGCAGCCGAGGACAGAACTATGGCTACACCTTC. Its protein product is CASSRGQNYGYTF.

V gene TRBV30 combines with J gene TRBJ1-5; 8 positions match TRBD1. This CDR3 region has 13 residues. Germline V gene sequence: CDR1 GTSNPN, CDR2 SVGIG (reference sequence). Trimming took 4 bases from V and 9 from J; bases not matched to a gene: 8. The CDR3 region is CAWNRGGLPPQHF. CDR3 DNA: TGTGCCTGGAACAGGGGGGGCCTCCCGCCCCAGCATTTT.

The CDR3 bases are TGCGCCAGCAGGGAAGCTGGGAATGAAAAACTGTTTTTT. It codes for CASREAGNEKLFF. The chain links TRBV5-1 to TRBJ1-4; D remains unclear. The germline gives CDR1 SGHRS, CDR2 YFSETQ. Trimming cost V 5 bases and J 5 bases, with 10 bases left between them. CDR3 length: 13 amino acids.

The rearrangement uses TRBV5-1 and TRBJ1-4, with TRBD1 matching over 7 bases. From germline, CDR1 is SGHRS and CDR2 YFSETQ. Trimming cost V 4 bases and J 3 bases; bases outside gene matches: 3. This CDR3 is built from 14 residues. The CDR3 sequence: CASSTTGSNEKLFF. CDR3 DNA: TGCGCCAGCAGCACGACAGGGTCTAATGAAAAACTGTTTTTT.

The V call is TRBV7-9, the J call TRBJ2-5; tentatively, D is TRBD2 (6 bases). This CDR3 contains 14 residues. Germline V gene data show CDR1 as SEHNR and CDR2 as FQNEAQ (reference sequence). V shed 5 bases and J shed 5 bases, with 15 bases lying between them. The CDR3 DNA sequence: TGTGCCAGCAGCCCCCCGGGGGACGGGGAGACCCAGTACTTC. Translated: CASSPPGDGETQYF.

The chain employs TRBV10-3 and TRBJ1-4; D possibly corresponds to TRBD1 (6 bases). The CDR3 consists of 14 residues. Germline CDR1 ENHRY, CDR2 SYGVKD. Trimming removed 3 bases from V and 5 bases from J, with 10 bases in between. The CDR3 coding sequence is TGTGCCATCAGTGAAGGACAGAGGAATGAAAAACTGTTTTTT. This sequence encodes CAISEGQRNEKLFF.

The chain is built from TRBV19 and TRBJ2-1, with TRBD2 identical over 9 bases. V shed 0 bases and J 3 bases; nucleotides not matched to a gene: 6. The CDR3 has 17 residues. Germline-derived CDR1 and CDR2 are LNHDA and SQIVND (reference sequence). As DNA, the CDR3 is TGTGCCAGTAGTATAGATCGGGCTAGCGGGATCTACAATGAGCAGTTCTTC. Residues: CASSIDRASGIYNEQFF.

This clone was picked up a small number of times. V is TRBV6-5 and J is TRBJ1-1; D is undetermined. The V gene lost 2 bases and the J gene lost 1 base, with 5 bases spanning the gap. Germline CDR1 and CDR2: MNHEY and SVGAGI. The length of the CDR3 is 13 residues. CDR3 in amino acids: CASSYDQNTEAFF. The DNA of the CDR3 is TGTGCCAGCAGTTACGACCAGAACACTGAAGCTTTCTTT.

V and J are TRBV2 and TRBJ2-3; 12 positions match TRBD2. Germline-derived CDR1 and CDR2 are SNHLY and FYNNEI. The CDR3 has 14 amino acids. The junction had 4 bases not matched to a gene; V was cut back by 8 bases and J by 4 bases. The CDR3 DNA follows: TGTGCCAGCTACGGGACTAGCGGGTCAGATACGCAGTATTTT. Its translation: CASYGTSGSDTQYF. Variable domain in full (rest from reference TRBV2 and TRBJ2-3): EPEVTQTPSHQVTQMGQEVILRCVPISNHLYFYWYRQILGQKVEFLVSFYNNEISEKSEIFDDQFSVERPDGSNFTLKIRSTKLEDSAMYFCASYGTSGSDTQYFGPGTRLTVL.

This rearrangement joins TRBV10-3 to TRBJ1-1, with 9 bases aligning to TRBD1. The CDR3 extends over 14 amino acids. Germline V gene data show CDR1 as ENHRY and CDR2 as SYGVKD. The trim removed 8 bases at V and 3 bases at J, leaving 7 bases unmatched. CDR3 sequence (DNA): TGTGCCATCGCTCGTCGGACAGGGGACACTGAAGCTTTCTTT. Its protein product is CAIARRTGDTEAFF.

This chain uses TRBV19 with TRBJ2-7, with 9 bases aligning to TRBD1. CDR3 length equals 15 residues. Germline V lookup: CDR1 LNHDA, CDR2 SQIVND (reference sequence). The V segment lost 1 base and the J segment 3 bases; nucleotides outside the gene matches: 4. CDR3 in DNA: TGTGCCAGTAGTATAGGGACAGGGGAGAGCTACGAGCAGTACTTC. This encodes CASSIGTGESYEQYF.

The V call is TRBV29-1, the J call TRBJ1-2, with D maybe TRBD1 (5 bases). This CDR3 spans 11 amino acids. The germline V gene encodes CDR1 SQVTM and CDR2 ANQGSEA. Trimming took 7 bases from V and 8 from J, leaving 14 bases between them. The CDR3: CSDGTRRGYTF. For the CDR3, the DNA is TGCAGCGACGGGACCAGGCGGGGCTACACCTTC.

The V call is TRBV19, the J call TRBJ2-5; D ambiguous. This CDR3 is 13 amino acids long. Deletions cut 3 bases from V and 5 bases from J, with 10 bases between. Germline CDR1 LNHDA, CDR2 SQIVND (reference sequence). The CDR3 spells CASSMGRVETQYF. The DNA of the CDR3 is TGTGCCAGTAGTATGGGTCGAGTGGAGACCCAGTACTTC.

The V gene is TRBV15, the J gene TRBJ1-2; no clear D gene. The CDR3 spans 13 residues. Germline-derived CDR1 and CDR2 are LNHNV and YYDKDF (reference sequence). Trimming removed 9 bases from V and 5 bases from J, with 16 bases in between. Here the CDR3 reads CATAQGQSYGYTF. The CDR3, as DNA: TGTGCCACAGCCCAAGGGCAGTCATATGGCTACACCTTC.

In its sample, this clone was seen once. V and J are TRBV7-2 and TRBJ2-1, with 9 positions matching TRBD1. V shed 4 bases and J 3 bases; nucleotides not matched to a gene: 7. This CDR3 has 16 residues. Germline V gene data show CDR1 as SGHTA and CDR2 as FQGNSA. CDR3 bases: TGTGCCAGCAGCTCCCATCCGGGACAGGGCTACAATGAGCAGTTCTTC. This sequence encodes CASSSHPGQGYNEQFF. Full variable domain (missing parts from reference TRBV7-2 and TRBJ2-1): GAGVSQSPSNKVTEKGKDVELRCDPISGHTALYWYRQSLGQGLEFLIYFQGNSAPDKSGLPSDRFSAERTGGSVSTLTIQRTQQEDSAVYLCASSSHPGQGYNEQFFGPGTRLTVL.

This clone is labeled as medium-sized. CDR3 region: CASSLRTGTTDTQYF. CDR3 coding DNA: TGTGCCAGTAGTCTCCGGACGGGAACCACAGATACGCAGTATTTT. The rearrangement links TRBV19 to TRBJ2-3; possibly TRBD2 for D (5 bases). Trimming stripped 5 bases from V and 2 bases from J, with 14 bases between. The CDR3 runs 15 residues. Germline CDR1 LNHDA, CDR2 SQIVND (reference sequence).

A single count supports this clone. V gene TRBV2 combines with J gene TRBJ1-1; D may be TRBD1 (6 bases). V lost 7 bases and J lost 0, with 9 bases in between. Germline V CDR1 and CDR2: SNHLY, FYNNEI. This CDR3 is built from 13 residues. The CDR3 nucleotides read TGTGCCAGCACAGGGGTGGTGAACACTGAAGCTTTCTTT. It translates to CASTGVVNTEAFF.

This clone was recorded only once. V and J are TRBV5-4 and TRBJ2-7; TRBD2 aligns across 12 bases. After removal of 4 bases from V and 7 bases from J, the junction contained 9 bases not matched to a gene. The CDR3 runs to 15 residues. Germline CDR1 SGHNT, CDR2 YYREEE (reference sequence). The CDR3 sequence is CASSPSSGRGLEQYF. CDR3 sequence (DNA): TGTGCCAGCAGCCCCTCTAGCGGGAGGGGGTTGGAGCAGTACTTC. The complete variable domain, with remaining parts taken from reference TRBV5-4 and TRBJ2-7, reads ETGVTQSPTHLIKTRGQQVTLRCSSQSGHNTVSWYQQALGQGPQFIFQYYREEENGRGNFPPRFSGLQFPNYSSELNVNALELDDSALYLCASSPSSGRGLEQYFGPGTRLTVT.